Following are 18 T cell receptor beta chains from one sample sequenced in a study of T cells in localized non-small cell lung cancer (dated by TCRdb to the early 2020s). The library was generated by the immunoSEQ multiplex PCR assay. The source is immuneACCESS, and TCRdb retained only in-frame sequences with V and J called. Part of the clones is not carried over; for the studies checked, unresolved V genes explain less than half of this, and the remainder is unexplained. The sample table shows fewer than 15,000 clones, and roughly 86% are seen once. 58% of the sample belongs to the ten largest clones. Sequencing used peripheral blood, obtained before any cancer treatment. The source is a male donor at least 60 years old with stage III lung adenocarcinoma.

This chain joins TRBV5-6 and TRBJ2-7, with 9 bases lining up with TRBD1. With V trimmed by 4 bases and J by 4 bases, 3 bases remained unmatched. Germline loops: CDR1 SGHDT, CDR2 YYEEEE. The CDR3 has 13 amino acids. The CDR3 nucleotides are TGTGCCAGCAGCCGGGACAGGGCTTACGAGCAGTACTTC. The encoded protein is CASSRDRAYEQYF.

This chain connects TRBV7-8 to TRBJ1-5, with D uncertain. The CDR3 loop spans 18 amino acids. Between the trimmed V and J ends, which lost 5 bases and 0 bases, there was a span of 20 bases. Germline-derived CDR1 and CDR2 are SGHVS and FQNEAQ. Here the CDR3 DNA reads TGTGCCAGCAGCCTCTTGGGCGGAGGCAGTTATAGCAATCAGCCCCAGCATTTT. It translates to CASSLLGGGSYSNQPQHF. The whole variable domain, remainder taken from reference TRBV7-8 and TRBJ1-5, is GAGVSQSPRYKVAKRGQDVALRCDPISGHVSLFWYQQALGQGPEFLTYFQNEAQLDKSGLPSDRFFAERPEGSVSTLKIQRTQQEDSAVYLCASSLLGGGSYSNQPQHFGDGTRLSIL.

The J gene is TRBJ2-2, the V gene TRBV5-1; 8 positions match TRBD1. The CDR3 covers 14 residues. The germline gives CDR1 SGHRS, CDR2 YFSETQ. J gave up 6 bases and V 7 bases, and 8 bases lay outside the gene matches. The CDR3 sequence is CASRLTGDAGELFF. Here the CDR3 DNA reads TGCGCCAGCCGTCTGACAGGGGACGCCGGGGAGCTGTTTTTT.

The V gene is TRBV18, the J gene TRBJ2-4, with D possibly TRBD1 on 6 matching bases. This CDR3 spans 14 amino acids. Deletions cut 3 bases from V and 7 bases from J, with 13 bases between. Per germline, CDR1 KGHSH and CDR2 LQKENI. In DNA form, the CDR3 reads TGTGCCAGCTCACCCCCCGGGACAAGGAACATTCAGTACTTC. This encodes CASSPPGTRNIQYF.

V gene TRBV10-1 combines with J gene TRBJ2-7, with 7 bases identical to TRBD2. The trim removed 8 bases at V and 6 bases at J, leaving 13 bases unmatched. The length of the CDR3 is 14 residues. The germline V gene has CDR1 WNHNN and CDR2 SYGVQD (reference sequence). CDR3 in amino acids: CASGDGGGPLEQYF. CDR3 in DNA: TGCGCCAGCGGGGACGGCGGGGGACCCCTCGAGCAGTACTTC.

The V and J genes are TRBV2 and TRBJ2-1; D uncertain. The CDR3 loop spans 12 amino acids. From germline, CDR1 is SNHLY and CDR2 FYNNEI. Trimming took off 6 bases at V and 12 bases at J, with 15 bases between the two ends. Here the CDR3 DNA reads TGTGCCAGCAGAAGTGGAACTATAGGGCAGTTCTTC. This translates into CASRSGTIGQFF.

V and J are TRBV5-1 and TRBJ2-1; the match to TRBD2 covers 10 bases. The CDR3 spans 16 residues. Germline CDR1 SGHRS, CDR2 YFSETQ. The junction had 5 bases not matched to a gene; V was cut back by 3 bases and J by 2 bases. The DNA for the CDR3 is TGCGCCAGCAGCTCGGATAGCGGGAGGACCTACAATGAGCAGTTCTTC. Translation: CASSSDSGRTYNEQFF.

The chain joins TRBV7-9 to TRBJ2-1; D may be TRBD1 (6 bases). This CDR3 spans 15 amino acids. The germline CDR1 and CDR2 sequences are SEHNR and FQNEAQ (reference sequence). Trimming cost V 5 bases and J 0 bases, with 11 bases left between them. CDR3 bases: TGTGCCAGCAGCGCCAGGGGAAGCTCCTACAATGAGCAGTTCTTC. Residues: CASSARGSSYNEQFF.

The genes are TRBV5-1 and TRBJ2-5; D call uncertain. V gave up 3 bases and J gave up 1 base, with 4 bases separating them. CDR3 size: 12 residues. Germline V gene sequence: CDR1 SGHRS, CDR2 YFSETQ. The CDR3 loop is CASSSPQETQYF. The CDR3 region has the DNA TGCGCCAGCAGCTCGCCCCAAGAGACCCAGTACTTC.

This sequence joins TRBV2 and TRBJ2-5; D remains unclear. The CDR3 has 12 amino acids. Trimming took off 6 bases at V and 6 bases at J, with 11 bases between the two ends. CDR1 is SNHLY and CDR2 is FYNNEI in the germline V gene. The CDR3: CASSLRRQTQYF. CDR3 nucleotides: TGTGCCAGCAGCCTGAGAAGGCAGACCCAGTACTTC.

The rearrangement joins TRBV14 to TRBJ2-7, with TRBD1 matching 7 bases. Germline loops: CDR1 SGHDN, CDR2 FVKESK. The CDR3 runs to 19 residues. Trimming cost V 0 bases and J 1 base; bases outside gene matches: 15. CDR3 in amino acids: CASSQDLLWLQGNSYEQYF. The CDR3 region has the DNA TGTGCCAGCAGCCAAGATTTGTTGTGGTTACAGGGGAATTCCTACGAGCAGTACTTC.

The chain links TRBV14 to TRBJ2-5; D unclear. With 1 base removed from V and 2 bases from J, the gap between germline ends came to 5 bases. CDR1 is SGHDN and CDR2 is FVKESK in the germline V gene. The CDR3 has 13 amino acids. The CDR3 DNA reads TGTGCCAGCAGCCAAGGCTTACAAGAGACCCAGTACTTC. It codes for CASSQGLQETQYF. Drawing the rest from reference TRBV14 and TRBJ2-5, the complete variable domain is EAGVTQFPSHSVIEKGQTVTLRCDPISGHDNLYWYRRVMGKEIKFLLHFVKESKQDESGMPNNRFLAERTGGTYSTLKVQPAELEDSGVYFCASSQGLQETQYFGPGTRLLVL.

CDR3 sequence: CASSENEREGEFF. DNA of the CDR3: TGTGCCAGCAGTGAGAATGAGCGGGAGGGGGAGTTCTTC. The V and J genes are TRBV6-1 and TRBJ2-1, with 10 positions matching TRBD2. CDR1 is MNHNS and CDR2 is SASEGT in the germline V gene. This CDR3 comprises 13 residues. The ends lost 3 bases at V and 14 bases at J; junction bases unmatched: 7.

The rearrangement links TRBV19 to TRBJ1-1, with TRBD1 as a possible D gene (5 bases). CDR1 and CDR2 from the germline V gene are LNHDA and SQIVND (reference sequence). Trimming cost V 5 bases and J 6 bases, with 16 bases left between them. The CDR3 has 14 amino acids. CDR3 sequence: CASSWGGGNAEAFF. The CDR3 DNA reads TGTGCCAGTAGTTGGGGCGGAGGGAATGCTGAAGCTTTCTTT.

The J gene is TRBJ2-7, the V gene TRBV15; D remains ambiguous. Per germline, CDR1 LNHNV and CDR2 YYDKDF (reference sequence). V lost 0 bases and J lost 3, with 9 bases in between. The CDR3 has 14 amino acids. The CDR3 sequence is CATSRDRASYEQYF. CDR3 nucleotide sequence: TGTGCCACCAGCAGAGATCGCGCCAGCTACGAGCAGTACTTC.

This clone was observed a single time. J is TRBJ2-3 and V is TRBV6-6; D is unclear. CDR1 is MNHNY, CDR2 SVGAGI, per germline (reference sequence). This CDR3 spans 13 amino acids. Trimming left V 0 bases short and J 7 bases short, with 8 bases between. CDR3 region: CASSYSYGYTQYF. The CDR3 region has the DNA TGTGCCAGCAGTTACTCGTACGGATATACGCAGTATTTT.

This sequence joins TRBV4-2 and TRBJ2-1; D tentatively reads TRBD1 or TRBD2 (6 bases each). The CDR3 covers 17 residues. Trimming cost V 0 bases and J 10 bases, with 22 bases left between them. Germline-derived CDR1 and CDR2 are LGHNA and YNFKEQ. The CDR3 DNA sequence: TGTGCCAGCAGCCAAGAAGTATTTATACAGGGAGGCAGGGAGCAGTTCTTC. It encodes CASSQEVFIQGGREQFF.

This clone was detected once. The genes are TRBV2 and TRBJ1-2; D is perhaps TRBD1 (5 bases). V lost 11 bases and J lost 4, with 14 bases in between. This CDR3 has 12 residues. CDR1 is SNHLY, CDR2 FYNNEI, per germline. The CDR3 nucleotides read TGTGCCGGGGTCGGGGACGCCTATGGCTACACCTTC. Protein product: CAGVGDAYGYTF.